This TCR beta chain was identified during a study of immune evolution from preneoplasia to lung adenocarcinoma (dated by TCRdb to about 2021). For the wider study: The study combined immune gene expression, TCR sequencing and multiplex immunofluorescence to profile immune contexture across lung adenocarcinoma precursors and invasive adenocarcinoma. Resected precursor lesions (AAH, AIS, MIA) and invasive adenocarcinomas were compared against paired morphologically normal lung tissue. Sample size was determined by specimen availability and not by a prior power calculation. Whole exome sequencing and methylation data from the same cohort of nodules were integrated with the immune data. The overall cohort comprised around 55 patients with pulmonary nodules who underwent surgical resection. A total of about 51 patients contributed TCR sequencing data. The study reported that around 100 samples were used for TCR sequencing. Class I HLA alleles were inferred from exome data with POLYSOLVER, and allele-specific HLA loss was detected with LOHHLA. Results the study describes overall, beyond this receptor: Findings were based on association rather than direct causation; larger cohorts with long-term follow-up and longitudinal biopsies were deemed needed. Clonality was highest in normal lung, while later-stage lesions appeared to have lower clonality but higher T cell density and diversity. The highest top T cell clone frequencies were observed in normal lung, and a progressive decrease in top T cell clone frequencies appeared to occur from AAH through AIS, MIA and invasive adenocarcinoma. Because every patient came from Japan and China, how well the results apply to Western populations was uncertain.

Resection was performed on patients in Japan or China between 2014 and 2017. Two lung cancer pathologists independently reviewed H&E slides to confirm the histologic diagnosis of every case. The AllPrep DNA/RNA FFPE Kit was used to isolate DNA from FFPE tissue. The V end loses 0 bases and the J end loses 1 base, and a stretch of 10 bases separates them. The CDR3 goes from the cysteine to the phenylalanine over 15 residues. The entry retains the CDR3 DNA only, 45 bases that are in frame from base 1. In the germline V gene (reference sequence), CDR1 corresponds to SGHNT and CDR2 to YYREEE. Using the immunoSEQ hsTCRbeta Kit, TCR beta CDR3 regions were sequenced from DNA. On the study's bioinformatics: TCR sequencing data were analysed with the ImmunoSEQ Analyzer. T cell clonality was calculated on productive rearrangements as 1 minus Pielou's evenness. The inverse Simpson index, applied to productive templates, was used to measure T cell diversity. T cell density was defined as TCR beta template counts normalized to usable DNA, with usable DNA estimated by amplification and sequencing of housekeeping genes. Two-sided Kruskal-Wallis tests were used to compare TCR metrics across histologic stages. TCRdb's version of the immuneACCESS table is confined to in-frame rearrangements and falls short of the full clone set. An unresolved V gene accounts for under half of the shortfall where checked; the remainder is of unknown origin. Clonal size and the V and J genes are those of that table, whereas D and trimming came from the DNA. Across this sample there are about 5,700 clones, with around 79% seen only once. The top ten clonotypes cover roughly 13% of the sample.

Points on this clone: The target of this receptor is not known. No clone much larger than this one lies a single base away; base qualities are absent.

This chain joins TRBV5-4 to TRBJ2-5, with the identity of the D gene unclear. Sequenced sample: FFPE adjacent normal lung tissue. This receptor was obtained from a person aged 65-85 years with lung adenocarcinoma. The CDR3: CASSLDLGSQETQYF. DNA sequence: TGTGCCAGCAGCTTGGATCTAGGGTCCCAAGAGACCCAGTACTTC.